This passage covers 19 T cell receptor beta chains from one sample sequenced in a study of blood T cell repertoires in COVID-19. Method: immunoSEQ multiplex PCR; TCRdb's copy keeps in-frame clones and lacks some. The sample records some 49,000 clones, around four fifths being singletons. Material: peripheral blood. The receptor source for this set is a woman aged 55-69 years with acute or convalescent COVID-19.

The chain carries TRBV7-9 and TRBJ2-3; 7 nucleotides align to TRBD2. The CDR3 runs 15 residues. The trim removed 5 bases at V and 2 bases at J, leaving 7 bases unmatched. Germline lookup yields CDR1 SEHNR and CDR2 FQNEAQ (reference sequence). CDR3 protein: CASSVIAGLTDTQYF. The CDR3 coding sequence is TGTGCCAGCAGCGTTATAGCGGGTCTCACAGATACGCAGTATTTT.

This clone showed up just a few times. The chain uses TRBV7-3 and TRBJ1-5, with TRBD1 identical over 8 bases. With 4 bases clipped from V and 4 bases from J, the junction kept 18 bases outside the gene matches. CDR1 and CDR2 (germline): SGHTA, FQGTGA. This CDR3 contains 19 residues. CDR3 region: CASSWVVFGQGMTNQPQHF. The CDR3 DNA is TGTGCCAGCAGCTGGGTTGTCTTTGGACAGGGAATGACGAATCAGCCCCAGCATTTT.

V gene TRBV4-2 combines with J gene TRBJ2-2; 14 bases line up with TRBD2. J was trimmed by 1 base and V by 1 base; bases with no gene match: 5. Germline lookup yields CDR1 LGHNA and CDR2 YNFKEQ. The CDR3 runs to 19 residues. The DNA for the CDR3 is TGTGCCAGCAGCCAAGGGCGCGGACTAGCGGGAGGGAACACCGGGGAGCTGTTTTTT. As protein: CASSQGRGLAGGNTGELFF.

This clone was counted a single time. The chain uses TRBV7-2 and TRBJ1-4; 9 bases are a match to TRBD1. V was clipped by 6 bases and J by 7 bases; unmatched bases: 9. Germline V gives CDR1 SGHTA, CDR2 FQGNSA. The CDR3 extends over 15 amino acids. The CDR3 DNA reads as TGTGCCAGCAGGCAAACGATGACAGGGGGTGAAAAACTGTTTTTT. It specifies CASRQTMTGGEKLFF.

The table lists this clone with a count of one. CDR3 residues: CASSLDRVGQETQYF. In DNA, the CDR3 is TGTGCCAGCAGCTTGGACAGGGTGGGGCAAGAGACCCAGTACTTC. The chain recombines TRBV5-4 with TRBJ2-5; D possibly corresponds to TRBD1 (6 bases). CDR3 length: 15 residues. V gave up 0 bases and J gave up 2 bases, with 11 bases separating them. Germline V gene lookup returns CDR1 SGHNT and CDR2 YYREEE (reference sequence).

The V call is TRBV7-2, the J call TRBJ2-1; D is unresolved. Germline V gene sequence: CDR1 SGHTA, CDR2 FQGNSA. The V end was cut by 5 bases, the J end by 7 bases, with 15 bases between. There are 14 residues in the CDR3. In nucleotides, the CDR3 is TGTGCCAGCAGCCCCTCGTGGGCCAGAAATGAGCAGTTCTTC. This sequence encodes CASSPSWARNEQFF.

This clone was counted once. The CDR3 protein is CASSSLRTGGPQPQHF. For the CDR3, the DNA is TGTGCCAGCAGTTCCCTCAGGACAGGGGGCCCTCAGCCCCAGCATTTT. The J gene is TRBJ1-5, the V gene TRBV28, with 11 bases identical to TRBD1. CDR3 length: 16 residues. The V gene's germline CDR1 is MDHEN and CDR2 SYDVKM. V gave up 4 bases and J gave up 6 bases; unmatched junction bases: 8.

The chain couples TRBV2 to TRBJ2-2; 7 bases are shared with TRBD2. The length of the CDR3 is 15 residues. Per germline, CDR1 SNHLY and CDR2 FYNNEI. V dropped 6 bases and J dropped 0; count of bases not matched to a gene: 4. CDR3 sequence: CASSPLAANTGELFF. In nucleotides, the CDR3 is TGTGCCAGCAGCCCTCTAGCGGCGAACACCGGGGAGCTGTTTTTT.

This chain links TRBV10-3 with TRBJ2-1; 8 bases line up with TRBD2. Per the germline V gene, CDR1 is ENHRY and CDR2 is SYGVKD. The CDR3 spans 14 residues. V gave up 9 bases and J gave up 3 bases; unmatched junction bases: 7. CDR3 nucleotide sequence: TGTGCCATACAAGCGGGACTAGACTACAATGAGCAGTTCTTC. Its translation is CAIQAGLDYNEQFF.

This clone was seen a handful of times. The chain uses TRBV28 and TRBJ2-7; D ambiguous. Germline values: CDR1 MDHEN, CDR2 SYDVKM. The CDR3 spans 13 residues. The V end was cut by 4 bases, the J end by 0 bases, with 7 bases between. The CDR3 here is CASSSLSSYEQYF. The CDR3 region has the DNA TGTGCCAGCAGTTCCCTGAGCTCCTACGAGCAGTACTTC.

The chain uses TRBV12-3 or TRBV12-4 and TRBJ1-1; no definite D call. This CDR3 is built from 13 residues. The V end was cut by 3 bases, the J end by 5 bases, with 10 bases between. CDR3 residues: CASSFALRTEAFF. Written as DNA, the CDR3 is TGTGCCAGCAGTTTCGCTTTGAGGACTGAAGCTTTCTTT.

This rearrangement joins TRBV28 to TRBJ1-2; D might be TRBD1 (6 bases). The CDR3 extends over 14 amino acids. V was pared by 4 bases and J by 4 bases, with 13 bases between. Per the germline V gene, CDR1 is MDHEN and CDR2 is SYDVKM. The CDR3 DNA reads as TGTGCCAGCAGTTCTCGAAGAGGGGGCTATGGCTACACCTTC. This translates into CASSSRRGGYGYTF.

CDR3: CASSLGAGVSYEQYF. The CDR3, as DNA: TGTGCCAGCAGCCTGGGGGCGGGAGTTTCCTACGAGCAGTACTTC. The chain couples TRBV11-2 to TRBJ2-7; possible D gene TRBD2, 7 bases. The V gene's germline CDR1 is SGHAT and CDR2 FQNNGV. This CDR3 has 15 amino acids. Between the trimmed V and J ends, which lost 5 bases and 1 base, there was a span of 15 bases.

V and J are TRBV6-5 and TRBJ1-5; a possible D gene is TRBD1 (6 bases). CDR3 size: 13 residues. The germline V and J ends were trimmed by 10 bases and 5 bases, with 15 bases remaining between them. The germline gives CDR1 MNHEY, CDR2 SVGAGI. CDR3 loop: CATTNRADQPQHF. The CDR3 nucleotides are TGTGCCACCACGAACAGGGCTGATCAGCCCCAGCATTTT.

The chain recombines TRBV7-8 with TRBJ2-1; D is perhaps TRBD1 (6 bases). The V and J ends lost 5 bases and 8 bases respectively, with 16 bases between them. This CDR3 has 14 amino acids. Germline V gene lookup returns CDR1 SGHVS and CDR2 FQNEAQ. CDR3 amino acids: CASSPQTRGDEQFF. The CDR3 DNA reads TGTGCCAGCAGCCCCCAAACCAGGGGCGATGAGCAGTTCTTC.

The V gene is TRBV27, the J gene TRBJ2-3; weak D call: TRBD2 (7 bases). The V and J ends lost 7 bases and 4 bases respectively, with 12 bases between them. The CDR3 extends over 13 amino acids. Germline V gene data show CDR1 as MNHEY and CDR2 as SMNVEV (reference sequence). The CDR3 reads CASMGGGPDTQYF. The CDR3, as DNA: TGTGCCAGCATGGGGGGGGGCCCAGATACGCAGTATTTT.

The rearrangement links TRBV18 to TRBJ2-5; tentatively, D is TRBD2 (5 bases). The CDR3 consists of 12 residues. Germline CDR1 is KGHSH and CDR2 is LQKENI. Trimming shortened V by 3 bases and J by 5 bases, and 7 bases separated the two germline ends. The CDR3 region is CASSPDWETQYF. CDR3 DNA: TGTGCCAGCTCACCGGACTGGGAGACCCAGTACTTC.

This sequence joins TRBV3-1 (or the pseudogene TRBV3-2) and TRBJ1-3, with D perhaps TRBD1 (5 bases). There are 18 residues in the CDR3. V lost 5 bases, J lost 0 bases, and 20 bases lay in between. Germline values: CDR1 LGHDT, CDR2 YNNKEL (reference sequence). The CDR3 is CASSSYFGLGASGNTIYF. CDR3 DNA sequence: TGTGCCAGCAGCTCCTATTTCGGGCTAGGGGCCTCTGGAAACACCATATATTTT.

CDR3 in amino acids: CASSSTGDNQPQHF. CDR3 nucleotides: TGTGCCAGCTCATCGACAGGGGACAATCAGCCCCAGCATTTT. The V call is TRBV18, the J call TRBJ1-5; TRBD1 agrees at 8 bases. CDR1 KGHSH and CDR2 LQKENI come from the germline V gene. The CDR3 consists of 14 residues. Trimming removed 5 bases from V and 3 bases from J; junction bases left unmatched: 3.